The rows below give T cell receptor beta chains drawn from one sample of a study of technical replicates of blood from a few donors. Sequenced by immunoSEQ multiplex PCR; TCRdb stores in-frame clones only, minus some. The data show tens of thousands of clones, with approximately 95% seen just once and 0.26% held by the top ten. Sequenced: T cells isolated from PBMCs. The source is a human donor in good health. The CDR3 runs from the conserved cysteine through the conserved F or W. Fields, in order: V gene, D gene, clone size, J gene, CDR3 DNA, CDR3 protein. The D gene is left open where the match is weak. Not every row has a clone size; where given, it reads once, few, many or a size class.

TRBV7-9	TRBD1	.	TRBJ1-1	TGTGCCAGCAGCTTAGATTACAGGGGGAACATGAACACTGAAGCTTTCTTT	CASSLDYRGNMNTEAFF
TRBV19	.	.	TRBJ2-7	TGTGCCAGTAGTGAACAGGTCTCGGCCTACGAGCAGTACTTC	CASSEQVSAYEQYF
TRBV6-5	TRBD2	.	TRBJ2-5	TGTGCCAGCAGCGGAGGACTAGCAGAGACCCAGTACTTC	CASSGGLAETQYF
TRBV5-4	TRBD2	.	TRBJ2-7	TGTGCCAGCAGCTTAAGCCCCGGGACTAGCGGGACCTACTCCTACGAGCAGTACTTC	CASSLSPGTSGTYSYEQYF
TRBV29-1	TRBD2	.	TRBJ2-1	TGCAGCGCCCGGACTAGCGCCAACCCTTACAATGAGCAGTTCTTC	CSARTSANPYNEQFF
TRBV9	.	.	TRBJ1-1	TGTGCCAGCGGAAGGGGGACGAACACTGAAGCTTTCTTT	CASGRGTNTEAFF
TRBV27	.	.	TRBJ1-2	TGTGCCAGCAGTGTAACACCGCCTTACAATGGCTACACCTTC	CASSVTPPYNGYTF
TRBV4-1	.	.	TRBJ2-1	TGCGCCAGCAGCCAAGGAAGCGGAGGCTCCTACAATGAGCAGTTCTTC	CASSQGSGGSYNEQFF
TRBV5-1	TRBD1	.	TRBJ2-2	TGCGCCAGCAGCTCCGACAGGGATGGCACCGGGGAGCTGTTTTTT	CASSSDRDGTGELFF
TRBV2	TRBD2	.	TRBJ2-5	TGTGCCAGCAGTCCACCGTCGGGACTAGCGGGACAAGAGACCCAGTACTTC	CASSPPSGLAGQETQYF
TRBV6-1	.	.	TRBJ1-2	TGTGCCAGCAGTGAAAAGACTTTGACAGGTTTCGGCTACACCTTC	CASSEKTLTGFGYTF
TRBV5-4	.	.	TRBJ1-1	TGTGCCAGCAGCGATAGCACGGGGGGGCGTGAGAAAGCTTTCTTT	CASSDSTGGREKAFF
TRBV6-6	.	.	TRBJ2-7	TGTGCCAGCAGTTACGGAGAGGAGCAGTACTTC	CASSYGEEQYF
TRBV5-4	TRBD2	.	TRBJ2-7	TGTGCCAGCCGAACGGGACTAGCGGGGACCTCCTACGAGCAGTACTTC	CASRTGLAGTSYEQYF
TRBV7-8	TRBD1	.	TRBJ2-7	TGTGCCAGCAGCACAAGGACAGGGTTTATCTACGAGCAGTACTTC	CASSTRTGFIYEQYF
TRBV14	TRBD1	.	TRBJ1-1	TGTGCCAGCAGCCAAGATTGGGCAGGGGGTATGAACACTGAAGCTTTCTTT	CASSQDWAGGMNTEAFF
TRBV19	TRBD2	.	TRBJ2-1	TGTGCCAGTAGTATAGAGACTAGCGGGTGGGACAATGAGCAGTTCTTC	CASSIETSGWDNEQFF
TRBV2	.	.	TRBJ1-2	TGTGCCAGCAGTGAACTTGGTGGATTCGCGGAACTATCCTATGGCTACACCTTC	CASSELGGFAELSYGYTF
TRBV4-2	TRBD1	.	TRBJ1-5	TGTGCCAGCAGCCAAGAGGTGGGACAGGGTTACCAGCCCCAGCATTTT	CASSQEVGQGYQPQHF
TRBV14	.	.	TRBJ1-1	TGTGCCAGCAGCCAAGATAGTCTAACTGAAGCTTTCTTT	CASSQDSLTEAFF
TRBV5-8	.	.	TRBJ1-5	TGTGCCAGCAGCTCTGGGGACATTAGCAATCAGCCCCAGCATTTT	CASSSGDISNQPQHF
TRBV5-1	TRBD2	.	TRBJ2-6	TGCGCCAGCAGCGGAGGCCGGAGGACTAGCTTCTCTGGGGCCAACGTCCTGACTTTC	CASSGGRRTSFSGANVLTF
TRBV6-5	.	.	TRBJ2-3	TGTGCCAGCAGTTCCGGACTCTATACGCAGTATTTT	CASSSGLYTQYF
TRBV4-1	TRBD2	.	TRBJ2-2	TGCGCCAGCAGCCACATGTTAGCGGGAGGTAACCTCCGGTCCGGGGAGCTGTTTTTT	CASSHMLAGGNLRSGELFF
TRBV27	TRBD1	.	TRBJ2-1	TGTGCCAGCAGTTTAAAGGCAGGGGGTTACCAGCAGTTCTTC	CASSLKAGGYQQFF
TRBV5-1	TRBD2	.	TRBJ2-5	TGCGCCAGCAGCTTGGAGAGCGGGGGGGCCCGCGAGACCCAGTACTTC	CASSLESGGARETQYF
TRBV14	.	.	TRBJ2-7	TGTGCCAGCAGCCGAGAGTTTGAGCGGGCCCACTACGAGCAGTACTTC	CASSREFERAHYEQYF
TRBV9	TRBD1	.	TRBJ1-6	TGTGCCAGCAGCGCCTTCGCTGACCGGGACAGGGGATCCCCCCTCCACTTT	CASSAFADRDRGSPLHF
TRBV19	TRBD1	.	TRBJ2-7	TGTGCCAGTAGCCGAGACAGGGTGAGGACCTACGAGCAGTACTTC	CASSRDRVRTYEQYF
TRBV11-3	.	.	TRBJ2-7	TGTGCCAGCAGCTTTTTCGTCCAGGACATCTCCTACGAGCAGTACTTC	CASSFFVQDISYEQYF
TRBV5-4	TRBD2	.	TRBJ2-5	TGTGCCAGCAGCCTCCTAGCGGGGATCCAAGAGACCCAGTACTTC	CASSLLAGIQETQYF
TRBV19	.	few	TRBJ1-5	TGTGCCAGTAGTTGGGGGGGGGATCAGCCCCAGCATTTT	CASSWGGDQPQHF
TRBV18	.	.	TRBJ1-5	TGTGCCAGCTCACAAGAACAGGGAAATCAGCCCCAGCATTTT	CASSQEQGNQPQHF
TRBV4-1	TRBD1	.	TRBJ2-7	TGCGCCAGCAGCCCAGATGCCCCGGACAGGTCCTACGAGCAGTACTTC	CASSPDAPDRSYEQYF
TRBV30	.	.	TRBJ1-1	TGTGCCTGGAGTGTAGCGAACACTGAAGCTTTCTTT	CAWSVANTEAFF
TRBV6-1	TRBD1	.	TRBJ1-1	TGTGCCAGCAGTGAACCGCGGACAGGGGCACAAGCTTTCTTT	CASSEPRTGAQAFF